This TCR beta chain derives from a study of CD8 T cells in ankylosing spondylitis. Findings and caveats of the study: Past research had described some motif variants in reactive arthritis synovial fluid and blood.

The germline V gene encodes CDR1 LGHDT and CDR2 YNNKEL (reference sequence). V was pared by 1 base and J by 3 bases, with 0 bases of the junction left unmatched. CDR3 length equals 14 residues. Molecular-barcoded quantitative 5'-RACE produced these TCR beta libraries. Each CDR3 protein gets one entry after TCRdb re-called the 5' RACE reads with MiXCR. The data hold under 300,000 distinct CDR3 sequences, with roughly 10% observed a single time. This clonotype was recorded a few times. No antigen is known for it. The V gene is TRBV3-1, the J gene TRBJ1-2; 9 nucleotides line up with TRBD1. The sequenced sample was blood, either unsorted or a sorted T cell fraction (not recorded which). This clonotype was sampled from a male donor with ankylosing spondylitis or in good health (not recorded which). The CDR3 here is CASSQGTGDYGYTF. The CDR3 DNA sequence: TGTGCCAGCAGCCAAGGGACAGGGGACTATGGCTACACCTTC.